One and the same sample provided the 20 T cell receptor beta chains below, sequenced in a study of shared clonotypes between healthy human individuals (dated by TCRdb to the early 2020s). The library was prepared using the immunoSEQ multiplex PCR assay. The table comes from immuneACCESS by way of TCRdb, which keeps in-frame sequences with V and J called. Part of the clones is missing from these tables; in studies checked, under half for an unresolved V gene and the rest for unknown reasons. Across this sample there are under 1 million clones, with just over 95% seen only once. Less than 0.25% of the sample is in the top ten clones. CD8 naive samples consisted of CD45RO-negative cells that were positively selected for CCR7, yielding a CD45RA+CCR7+ population without TemRA cells. The material sequenced was naive CD8+ T cells sorted from blood. According to the study, the label for this sample's cell subset or site signals: CD45RA+CCR7+. Every receptor here comes from a young man in good health.

The J gene is TRBJ2-3, the V gene TRBV20-1, with D uncertain. The CDR3 is made up of 11 amino acids. V gave up 2 bases and J gave up 5 bases, with 5 bases separating them. Looked up from germline, CDR1 is DFQATT and CDR2 is SNEGSKA (reference sequence). CDR3 nucleotide sequence: TGCAGTGCTAGACAGATAGATACGCAGTATTTT. Its translation: CSARQIDTQYF.

The V gene is TRBV4-1, the J gene TRBJ2-7, with D uncertain. The CDR3 is 12 amino acids. CDR1 and CDR2 from the germline V gene are MGHRA and YSYEKL. V lost 0 bases and J lost 7, with 7 bases in between. CDR3 protein: CASSQDLLEQYF. The DNA of the CDR3 is TGCGCCAGCAGCCAAGATCTGCTGGAGCAGTACTTC.

CDR3 amino acids: CASSLAKNTEAFF. The CDR3 DNA reads as TGTGCCAGCAGTCTCGCGAAGAACACTGAAGCTTTCTTT. The V and J genes are TRBV6-6 and TRBJ1-1, with D unclear. There are 13 residues in the CDR3. V lost 5 bases to trimming and J lost 1 base, with 8 bases between them. The germline V gene has CDR1 MNHNY and CDR2 SVGAGI (reference sequence).

The genes are TRBV28 and TRBJ2-5; D is tentatively TRBD1 or TRBD2 (5 bases each). This CDR3 contains 14 residues. CDR1 is MDHEN and CDR2 is SYDVKM in the germline V gene. V gave up 2 bases and J gave up 5 bases, with 12 bases separating them. The CDR3 spells CASSLLAWGETQYF. In DNA, the CDR3 is TGTGCCAGCAGTTTACTGGCGTGGGGGGAGACCCAGTACTTC.

This clone was detected once. The chain has TRBV11-2 and TRBJ2-7; D gene uncertain. The germline V and J ends were trimmed by 0 bases and 2 bases, with 11 bases remaining between them. Per the germline V gene, CDR1 is SGHAT and CDR2 is FQNNGV. There are 15 residues in the CDR3. The CDR3 coding sequence is TGTGCCAGCAGCTTAGAGGGGAAAGAGGCCTACGAGCAGTACTTC. Amino acids: CASSLEGKEAYEQYF.

The rearrangement links TRBV12-5 to TRBJ1-2; maybe TRBD1 (5 bases). The germline gives CDR1 LGHNT, CDR2 FRNRAP. CDR3 length: 14 amino acids. V lost 6 bases to trimming and J lost 4 bases, with 15 bases between them. The CDR3 here is CASGPGGAFYGYTF. For the CDR3, the DNA is TGTGCTAGTGGGCCCGGGGGAGCCTTCTATGGCTACACCTTC.

The genes are TRBV9 and TRBJ2-3; TRBD1 is a possible D gene (5 bases). The CDR3 loop spans 15 amino acids. Germline CDR1 reads SGDLS; CDR2 reads YYNGEE. The V end was cut by 4 bases, the J end by 9 bases, with 21 bases between. In DNA, the CDR3 is TGTGCCAGCAGCCCCCTGGCTGGGGCAAGGGAAACGCAGTATTTT. Translation gives CASSPLAGARETQYF. Complete variable domain (other parts from reference TRBV9 and TRBJ2-3): DSGVTQTPKHLITATGQRVTLRCSPRSGDLSVYWYQQSLDQGLQFLIQYYNGEERAKGNILERFSAQQFPDLHSELNLSSLELGDSALYFCASSPLAGARETQYFGPGTRLTVL.

This clone was seen a single time. V is TRBV28 and J is TRBJ1-5, with no clear D. The V end lost 4 bases, the J end lost 5 bases, and 15 bases lay between the germline ends. Per germline, CDR1 MDHEN and CDR2 SYDVKM. The CDR3 runs to 15 residues. The CDR3, as DNA: TGTGCCAGCAGTTCCCTTTCCAGCCTGGATCAGCCCCAGCATTTT. Encoded protein: CASSSLSSLDQPQHF.

The chain carries TRBV29-1 and TRBJ1-2, with D possibly matching TRBD1 (5 bases). This CDR3 is 12 amino acids long. The germline V and J ends were trimmed by 4 bases and 3 bases, with 9 bases remaining between them. Looked up from germline, CDR1 is SQVTM and CDR2 is ANQGSEA. The CDR3 sequence is CSVVGADYGYTF. Written as DNA, the CDR3 is TGCAGCGTTGTCGGGGCCGACTATGGCTACACCTTC.

This chain links TRBV7-3 with TRBJ2-7; TRBD1 matches at 10 bases. Trimming removed 3 bases from V and 5 bases from J; junction bases left unmatched: 4. CDR1 SGHTA and CDR2 FQGTGA come from the germline V gene. The CDR3 totals 14 residues. In DNA, the CDR3 is TGTGCCAGCAGCTTCATCGGACAGGGGGACGAGCAGTACTTC. Its translation: CASSFIGQGDEQYF.

The V gene is TRBV7-9, the J gene TRBJ2-1, with 9 positions matching TRBD2. Germline trimming cut 2 bases from V and 9 bases from J; bases unmatched to any gene: 11. The CDR3 spans 16 residues. From germline, CDR1 is SEHNR and CDR2 FQNEAQ (reference sequence). The CDR3: CASSLFLAGTSSEQFF. The DNA of the CDR3 is TGTGCCAGCAGCTTATTCCTAGCGGGGACCTCTAGTGAGCAGTTCTTC.

To note about this clone: This likely came from a read error, as a far larger clone is one base away. The genes are TRBV2 and TRBJ2-1; D unclear. CDR3 size: 11 residues. Trimming left V 8 bases short and J 2 bases short, with 4 bases between. Germline CDR1 SNHLY, CDR2 FYNNEI. The CDR3 sequence is CASSTYNEQFF. CDR3 DNA: TGTGCCAGCTCAACCTACAATGAGCAGTTCTTC.

The CDR3 coding sequence is TGTGCCAGCAGCTTGACAGGGGCTTTTACGAACACTGAAGCTTTCTTT. This encodes CASSLTGAFTNTEAFF. The chain couples TRBV11-1 to TRBJ1-1, with 8 bases matching TRBD1. Germline V gene sequence: CDR1 SGHAT, CDR2 FQDESV (reference sequence). The ends lost 3 bases at V and 1 base at J; junction bases unmatched: 7. The CDR3 covers 16 residues.

V is TRBV11-2 and J is TRBJ2-5, with TRBD1 matching 7 bases. The CDR3 runs to 14 residues. J was trimmed by 2 bases and V by 5 bases; bases with no gene match: 5. CDR1 is SGHAT, CDR2 FQNNGV, per germline. The CDR3 loop is CASSHWDSQETQYF. CDR3 coding DNA: TGTGCCAGCAGCCACTGGGACAGTCAAGAGACCCAGTACTTC.

The chain combines TRBV7-9 with TRBJ2-7, with a tentative D call TRBD1 (7 bases). The germline V gene has CDR1 SEHNR and CDR2 FQNEAQ (reference sequence). This CDR3 region has 14 residues. V lost 2 bases to trimming and J lost 4 bases, with 12 bases between them. CDR3 nucleotide sequence: TGTGCCAGCAGCTTAAGGGCAGGGGGGTACGAGCAGTACTTC. Amino acids: CASSLRAGGYEQYF.

As DNA, the CDR3 is TGTGCCAGCAGCCCAACGACAGGGGAAGGCGATCAGCCCCAGCATTTT. It codes for CASSPTTGEGDQPQHF. The rearrangement uses TRBV27 and TRBJ1-5; 8 bases map to TRBD1. This CDR3 is 16 amino acids long. Germline loops: CDR1 MNHEY, CDR2 SMNVEV (reference sequence). The ends lost 6 bases at V and 5 bases at J; junction bases unmatched: 12.

The chain links TRBV7-6 to TRBJ2-1, with 11 bases lining up with TRBD2. The CDR3 loop spans 16 amino acids. In germline, CDR1 is SGHVS, CDR2 FNYEAQ. V lost 1 base to trimming and J lost 7 bases; unmatched junction nucleotides: 6. CDR3 amino acids: CASSLVTSGIYNEQFF. CDR3 in DNA: TGTGCCAGCAGCTTAGTGACTAGCGGGATATATAATGAGCAGTTCTTC.

The chain uses TRBV6-1 and TRBJ1-2; 9 bases map to TRBD1. The ends lost 6 bases at V and 8 bases at J; junction bases unmatched: 13. Per germline, CDR1 MNHNS and CDR2 SASEGT. CDR3 length equals 15 residues. CDR3 in DNA: TGTGCCAGCAGACCTTACCGGGACAGGGTGGACGGCTACACCTTC. Its translation is CASRPYRDRVDGYTF.

J is TRBJ2-3 and V is TRBV29-1; D tentatively fits TRBD1 or TRBD2 (5 bases each). Germline V gives CDR1 SQVTM, CDR2 ANQGSEA. Trimming removed 0 bases at V and 2 bases at J, with 15 bases between. CDR3 length: 16 amino acids. CDR3 nucleotide sequence: TGCAGCGTTGAAGATCCAGAGCGGACAAACACAGATACGCAGTATTTT. This sequence encodes CSVEDPERTNTDTQYF.

The genes are TRBV12-5 and TRBJ2-1; D possibly matches TRBD1 or TRBD2 (5 bases each). Per germline, CDR1 LGHNT and CDR2 FRNRAP. V lost 6 bases and J 3 bases, leaving 9 bases between the germline ends. This CDR3 comprises 13 residues. CDR3 bases: TGTGCTAGTGGCCGAGGGGTCTACAATGAGCAGTTCTTC. Its protein product is CASGRGVYNEQFF. Together with reference TRBV12-5 and TRBJ2-1, the CDR3 gives the full variable domain: DARVTQTPRHKVTEMGQEVTMRCQPILGHNTVFWYRQTMMQGLELLAYFRNRAPLDDSGMPKDRFSAEMPDATLATLKIQPSEPRDSAVYFCASGRGVYNEQFFGPGTRLTVL.